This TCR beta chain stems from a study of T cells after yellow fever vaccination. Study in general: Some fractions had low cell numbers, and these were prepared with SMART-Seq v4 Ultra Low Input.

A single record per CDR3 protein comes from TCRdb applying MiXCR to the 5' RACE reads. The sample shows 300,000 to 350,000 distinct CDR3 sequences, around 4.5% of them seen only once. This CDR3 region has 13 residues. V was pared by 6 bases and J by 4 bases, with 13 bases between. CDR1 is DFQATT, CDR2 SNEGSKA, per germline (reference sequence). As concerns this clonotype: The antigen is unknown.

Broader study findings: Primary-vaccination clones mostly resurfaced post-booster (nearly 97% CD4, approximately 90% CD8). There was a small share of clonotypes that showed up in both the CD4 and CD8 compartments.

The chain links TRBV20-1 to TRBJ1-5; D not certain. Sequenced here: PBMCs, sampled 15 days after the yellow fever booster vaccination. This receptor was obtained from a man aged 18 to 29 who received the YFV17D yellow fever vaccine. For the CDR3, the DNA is TGCAGTGCCGGCGGACGGCTGAATCAGCCCCAGCATTTT. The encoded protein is CSAGGRLNQPQHF.